This entry lists 27 T cell receptor beta chains sequenced from one sample in a study of OX40 agonist ivuxolimab in advanced cancers. Using immunoSEQ multiplex PCR, the repertoire was profiled, and TCRdb retains in-frame clones only, with some absent. The repertoire consists of approximately 74,000 clones, with less than 95% occurring once and the leading ten covering around 2%. This sample comprised CD4+ or CD8+ T cells sorted from blood, obtained in a trial of the OX40 agonist ivuxolimab. The receptors were gathered from an adult with an advanced solid tumor such as melanoma, head and neck, liver or kidney cancer.

This rearrangement joins TRBV7-8 to TRBJ1-1; maybe TRBD1 (6 bases). The V end was cut by 5 bases, the J end by 0 bases, with 13 bases between. The germline V gene has CDR1 SGHVS and CDR2 FQNEAQ. The CDR3 is 15 residues long. CDR3 amino acids: CASSRGQLMNTEAFF. The CDR3 DNA is TGTGCCAGCAGCCGTGGACAGCTAATGAACACTGAAGCTTTCTTT.

The chain has TRBV10-1 and TRBJ2-7; 11 nucleotides agree with TRBD2. Germline loops: CDR1 WNHNN, CDR2 SYGVQD (reference sequence). The V gene end was trimmed by 8 bases and the J gene end by 0 bases; junction bases not matched to a gene: 6. The CDR3 spans 15 residues. CDR3: CASVLAGGLSYEQYF. For the CDR3, the DNA is TGCGCCAGCGTCCTAGCGGGAGGCCTCTCCTACGAGCAGTACTTC.

CDR3 protein: CASSIVGSYEQYF. In DNA, the CDR3 is TGTGCCAGTAGTATAGTTGGCAGCTACGAGCAGTACTTC. The chain combines TRBV19 with TRBJ2-7; D gene ambiguous. The V gene lost 1 base and the J gene lost 3 bases, with 7 bases spanning the gap. This CDR3 has 13 residues. Germline V lookup: CDR1 LNHDA, CDR2 SQIVND (reference sequence).

This chain joins TRBV7-9 and TRBJ2-1, with D uncertain. The CDR3 is made up of 11 amino acids. V shed 3 bases and J shed 9 bases, with 6 bases lying between them. CDR1 and CDR2 from the germline V gene are SEHNR and FQNEAQ (reference sequence). CDR3 residues: CASSFVSEQFF. The DNA for the CDR3 is TGTGCCAGCAGCTTCGTGTCTGAGCAGTTCTTC.

The V gene is TRBV30, the J gene TRBJ1-4, with D tentatively TRBD1 (5 bases). Trimming stripped 3 bases from V and 7 bases from J, with 12 bases between. The CDR3 is made up of 13 amino acids. Germline-derived CDR1 and CDR2 are GTSNPN and SVGIG (reference sequence). This chain's CDR3 is CAWRGQGGEKLFF. DNA for the CDR3: TGTGCCTGGAGAGGGCAGGGAGGTGAAAAACTGTTTTTT.

The chain recombines TRBV19 with TRBJ1-1; D possibly corresponds to TRBD1 (5 bases). V lost 0 bases and J lost 3, with 17 bases in between. CDR3 length: 17 residues. The germline gives CDR1 LNHDA, CDR2 SQIVND (reference sequence). The CDR3, as DNA: TGTGCCAGTAGTATAGATCCCTCAGCAGGGACGGACACTGAAGCTTTCTTT. Translating gives CASSIDPSAGTDTEAFF.

About this clone itself: Its ends do not fully match the called genes, so a read error is possible. This chain uses TRBV7-7 with TRBJ2-3, with 7 bases aligning to TRBD1. The germline CDR1 and CDR2 sequences are SSHAT and FNYEAQ (reference sequence). The CDR3 has 14 residues. The CDR3 region has the DNA TGTGCTAGCAGCGATAGGGGGCTGCCAGATACGCAGTATTTT. Encoded protein: CASSDRGLPDTQYF.

The chain employs TRBV29-1 and TRBJ2-7; D unresolved. The germline V gene encodes CDR1 SQVTM and CDR2 ANQGSEA. The CDR3 has 11 amino acids. V was shortened by 4 bases and J by 2 bases, with 6 bases between the two germline ends. CDR3: CSVVRTYEQYF. CDR3 DNA sequence: TGCAGCGTTGTCAGGACCTACGAGCAGTACTTC.

This chain uses TRBV5-5 with TRBJ2-7; D possibly corresponds to TRBD1 (5 bases). Trimming stripped 2 bases from V and 6 bases from J, with 9 bases between. The CDR3 has 12 amino acids. The germline V gene has CDR1 SGHKS and CDR2 YYEKEE (reference sequence). The CDR3, as DNA: TGTGCCAGCAGCTTTAAGGGGATCGAGCAGTACTTC. Amino acids: CASSFKGIEQYF.

The chain has TRBV18 and TRBJ2-2; D uncertain. The V end was cut by 1 base, the J end by 2 bases, with 11 bases between. CDR3 length: 16 amino acids. Per germline, CDR1 KGHSH and CDR2 LQKENI. The CDR3 DNA reads TGTGCCAGCTCACCACAAAGGGCGGTTAACACCGGGGAGCTGTTTTTT. It is translated as CASSPQRAVNTGELFF.

As for this clone: Other DNA sequences within the sample encode an identical CDR3. This chain connects TRBV30 to TRBJ2-5; D is perhaps TRBD2 (6 bases). The germline V and J ends were trimmed by 2 bases and 5 bases, with 9 bases remaining between them. The CDR3 consists of 12 residues. Germline V gene lookup returns CDR1 GTSNPN and CDR2 SVGIG (reference sequence). The CDR3 is CAWSPGGETQYF. The CDR3 region has the DNA TGTGCCTGGAGTCCTGGGGGGGAGACCCAGTACTTC.

The chain is built from TRBV28 and TRBJ2-5; possible D gene TRBD1, 6 bases. V lost 3 bases and J lost 1, with 12 bases in between. The CDR3 loop spans 15 amino acids. Per the germline V gene, CDR1 is MDHEN and CDR2 is SYDVKM. In DNA, the CDR3 is TGTGCCAGCAGTTTTGATACAGGGCTCCAAGAGACCCAGTACTTC. Translated: CASSFDTGLQETQYF. Variable domain in full (rest from reference TRBV28 and TRBJ2-5): DVKVTQSSRYLVKRTGEKVFLECVQDMDHENMFWYRQDPGLGLRLIYFSYDVKMKEKGDIPEGYSVSREKKERFSLILESASTNQTSMYLCASSFDTGLQETQYFGPGTRLLVL.

The chain uses TRBV11-2 and TRBJ2-2; 11 bases are a match to TRBD2. The CDR3 is 15 residues long. J was trimmed by 6 bases and V by 6 bases; bases with no gene match: 6. CDR1 SGHAT and CDR2 FQNNGV come from the germline V gene. The CDR3, as DNA: TGTGCCAGCAGAAGACTAGCGGGAAGGGCCGGGGAGCTGTTTTTT. Its protein product is CASRRLAGRAGELFF.

The rearrangement joins TRBV18 to TRBJ2-1; tentatively, D is TRBD1 or TRBD2 (6 bases each). The CDR3 contains 15 residues. The germline gives CDR1 KGHSH, CDR2 LQKENI. Trimming removed 1 base at V and 12 bases at J, with 19 bases between. The CDR3 protein is CASSPRVEGDGVQFF. The CDR3 DNA reads TGTGCCAGCTCACCACGGGTGGAGGGGGACGGCGTGCAGTTCTTC. Combining the CDR3 with reference TRBV18 and TRBJ2-1 gives the whole variable domain NAGVMQNPRHLVRRRGQEARLRCSPMKGHSHVYWYRQLPEEGLKFMVYLQKENIIDESGMPKERFSAEFPKEGPSILRIQQVVRGDSAAYFCASSPRVEGDGVQFFGPGTRLTVL.

This clone was seen a single time. V and J are TRBV19 and TRBJ2-3; D may be TRBD2 (6 bases). The germline gives CDR1 LNHDA, CDR2 SQIVND (reference sequence). Trimming removed 7 bases from V and 2 bases from J, with 7 bases in between. CDR3 length equals 12 residues. CDR3: CASTGDTDTQYF. DNA for the CDR3: TGTGCCAGTACGGGAGACACAGATACGCAGTATTTT. Together with reference TRBV19 and TRBJ2-3, the CDR3 gives the full variable domain: DGGITQSPKYLFRKEGQNVTLSCEQNLNHDAMYWYRQDPGQGLRLIYYSQIVNDFQKGDIAEGYSVSREKKESFPLTVTSAQKNPTAFYLCASTGDTDTQYFGPGTRLTVL.

V gene TRBV6-7 combines with J gene TRBJ1-2, with D maybe TRBD1 (6 bases). TRBV6-7 is recorded as an ORF, its role being uncertain. The V end lost 4 bases, the J end lost 8 bases, and 20 bases lay between the germline ends. The CDR3 runs 15 residues. In nucleotides, the CDR3 is TGTGCCAGCAGTTCCCCAACCTGGGGGGCCCGAGGCTACACCTTC. Protein sequence: CASSSPTWGARGYTF.

This clone showed up just once. This chain links TRBV5-1 with TRBJ1-2, with D tentatively TRBD1 (6 bases). Germline V lookup: CDR1 SGHRS, CDR2 YFSETQ. V was cut by 2 bases and J by 1 base, with 15 bases left in between. The CDR3 is made up of 16 amino acids. CDR3 in DNA: TGCGCCAGCAGCTTTCTACCGGGACAACTTAACTATGGCTACACCTTC. Translation gives CASSFLPGQLNYGYTF.

This chain uses TRBV25-1 with TRBJ1-3; no definite D call. Germline-derived CDR1 and CDR2 are MGHDK and SYGVNS. The germline V and J ends were trimmed by 8 bases and 2 bases, with 13 bases remaining between them. This CDR3 is built from 14 residues. The chain's CDR3 is CASSKATPGNTIYF. The CDR3 nucleotides are TGTGCCAGCTCCAAGGCAACACCTGGAAACACCATATATTTT.

This sequence joins TRBV7-8 and TRBJ1-4; TRBD1 agrees at 8 bases. The J segment lost 7 bases and the V segment lost 5 bases, leaving 6 bases of the junction unmatched. Germline loops: CDR1 SGHVS, CDR2 FQNEAQ. CDR3 length: 14 amino acids. This chain's CDR3 is CASSLDRASEKLFF. CDR3 DNA sequence: TGTGCCAGCAGCCTGGACAGGGCAAGTGAAAAACTGTTTTTT.

The chain has TRBV5-1 and TRBJ2-3, with D hard to call. The CDR3 is 15 residues long. V lost 0 bases and J 4 bases, leaving 12 bases between the germline ends. CDR1 is SGHRS and CDR2 is YFSETQ in the germline V gene. The CDR3 loop is CASSLGAKTSDTQYF. The CDR3 region has the DNA TGCGCCAGCAGCTTGGGAGCGAAAACCTCAGATACGCAGTATTTT.

This clone was picked up one time. V usage is TRBV5-1 and J usage is TRBJ2-5; D gene ambiguous. The CDR3 runs 12 residues. Per the germline V gene, CDR1 is SGHRS and CDR2 is YFSETQ. Trimming removed 4 bases at V and 7 bases at J, with 11 bases between. The CDR3, as DNA: TGCGCCAGCAGCCCTTGGGGTGGGACCCAGTACTTC. It is translated as CASSPWGGTQYF. Full variable domain (missing parts from reference TRBV5-1 and TRBJ2-5): KAGVTQTPRYLIKTRGQQVTLSCSPISGHRSVSWYQQTPGQGLQFLFEYFSETQRNKGNFPGRFSGRQFSNSRSEMNVSTLELGDSALYLCASSPWGGTQYFGPGTRLLVL.

J is TRBJ1-2 and V is TRBV29-1; D might be TRBD1 (5 bases). Deletions cut 4 bases from V and 2 bases from J, with 11 bases between. In germline, CDR1 is SQVTM, CDR2 ANQGSEA. The CDR3 is 13 residues long. The CDR3 nucleotides read TGCAGCGTTGGGGTAGGGACCAACTATGGCTACACCTTC. Residues: CSVGVGTNYGYTF.

The chain combines TRBV7-2 with TRBJ1-1; D possibly corresponds to TRBD1 (6 bases). CDR3 size: 14 residues. V lost 3 bases and J 4 bases, leaving 12 bases between the germline ends. The germline V gene encodes CDR1 SGHTA and CDR2 FQGNSA. DNA of the CDR3: TGTGCCAGCAGCTTGGGGGCGAGGGGCACTGAAGCTTTCTTT. Translating gives CASSLGARGTEAFF.

The chain is built from TRBV7-8 and TRBJ2-2; 10 bases are a match to TRBD2. The CDR3 contains 16 residues. Germline values: CDR1 SGHVS, CDR2 FQNEAQ. The ends lost 1 base at V and 3 bases at J; junction bases unmatched: 2. The CDR3 DNA is TGTGCCAGCAGCTTAGTAGCGGGAGGCCACACCGGGGAGCTGTTTTTT. It yields the protein CASSLVAGGHTGELFF.

The chain links TRBV4-1 to TRBJ2-1; D unresolved. CDR1 and CDR2 from the germline V gene are MGHRA and YSYEKL. The germline V and J ends were trimmed by 2 bases and 8 bases, with 10 bases remaining between them. The CDR3 consists of 13 residues. The CDR3 DNA reads as TGCGCCAGCAGCCAACCAAGTCGGGATGAGCAGTTCTTC. It yields the protein CASSQPSRDEQFF.

The genes are TRBV10-3 and TRBJ1-1; a weak D match, TRBD1 (6 bases). V was shortened by 6 bases and J by 4 bases, with 12 bases between the two germline ends. Germline CDR1 and CDR2: ENHRY and SYGVKD. The CDR3 loop spans 13 amino acids. This chain's CDR3 is CAIRSSTGTEAFF. In nucleotides, the CDR3 is TGTGCCATCAGATCCTCGACAGGCACTGAAGCTTTCTTT.

The rearrangement links TRBV4-2 to TRBJ2-3; 10 bases agree with TRBD2. J lost 3 bases, V lost 3 bases, and 3 bases had no gene match. There are 15 residues in the CDR3. Germline V gene data show CDR1 as LGHNA and CDR2 as YNFKEQ. The CDR3 region is CASSQAAGGTDTQYF. For the CDR3, the DNA is TGTGCCAGCAGCCAGGCAGCGGGGGGGACAGATACGCAGTATTTT.